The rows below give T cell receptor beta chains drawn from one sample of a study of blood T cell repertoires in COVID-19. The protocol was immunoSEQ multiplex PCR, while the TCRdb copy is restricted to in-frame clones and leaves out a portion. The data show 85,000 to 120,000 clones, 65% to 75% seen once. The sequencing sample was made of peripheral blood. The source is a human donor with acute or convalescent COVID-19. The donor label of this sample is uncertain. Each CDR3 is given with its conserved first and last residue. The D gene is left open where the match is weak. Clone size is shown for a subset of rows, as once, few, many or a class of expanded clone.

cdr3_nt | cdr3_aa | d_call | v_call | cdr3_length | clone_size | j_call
TGTGCCAGCAGCCTTAGCGGGGGGTTAGAGACCCAGTACTTC | CASSLSGGLETQYF | TRBD2 | TRBV7-3 | 14 | . | TRBJ2-5
TGTGCCACCAGCAGGACAGGGCGCACTGAAGCTTTCTTT | CATSRTGRTEAFF | TRBD1 | TRBV15 | 13 | . | TRBJ1-1
TGTGCCAGCAGCTTAGTTGGTAGCGGGGGGGTCCCTAGCACAGATACGCAGTATTTT | CASSLVGSGGVPSTDTQYF | TRBD2 | TRBV7-2 | 19 | . | TRBJ2-3
TGTGCCAGCAGCTTTCAGGGGGCTGGCTACACCTTC | CASSFQGAGYTF | TRBD1 | TRBV11-2 | 12 | . | TRBJ1-2
TGTGCCAGCAGCCCGCTCAGAAACACCGGGGAGCTGTTTTTT | CASSPLRNTGELFF | . | TRBV13 | 14 | . | TRBJ2-2
TGTGCCCACTCTCCAGGTCGGCAGGTATATGGCTACACCTTC | CAHSPGRQVYGYTF | . | TRBV10-3 | 14 | many | TRBJ1-2
TGTGCCAGCAGCTTATCGTGGGGCAGGGGGAGCTCCTACAATGAGCAGTTCTTC | CASSLSWGRGSSYNEQFF | TRBD1 | TRBV7-9 | 18 | . | TRBJ2-1
TGCGCCAGCAGCCTACACTCAGTGACAGGGGTTAGCAATCAGCCCCAGCATTTT | CASSLHSVTGVSNQPQHF | TRBD1 | TRBV23-1 | 18 | . | TRBJ1-5
TGTGCCAGCACACAGGGTAGCTATGGCTACACCTTC | CASTQGSYGYTF | . | TRBV12-3/TRBV12-4 | 12 | once | TRBJ1-2
TGCGCCAGCAGCGTGGACAGGGGGCCTCCCTATGGCTACACCTTC | CASSVDRGPPYGYTF | TRBD1 | TRBV5-1 | 15 | . | TRBJ1-2
TGTGCCACCAGCCCCGGGACAGAAAAAAACGAAGCTTTCTTT | CATSPGTEKNEAFF | TRBD1 | TRBV10-3 | 14 | . | TRBJ1-1
TGTGCCAGCATAGGGTGGGGGGAGGCTGAAGCTTTCTTT | CASIGWGEAEAFF | . | TRBV27 | 13 | . | TRBJ1-1
TGTGCCAGCAGTGATCTAGTGGGTGGTGGCTACACCTTC | CASSDLVGGGYTF | . | TRBV6-1 | 13 | . | TRBJ1-2
TGTGCCAGCAGCTCACGTCCGATAGGACAGGGGGCGAGTGGCTACACCTTC | CASSSRPIGQGASGYTF | . | TRBV21-1 | 17 | . | TRBJ1-2
TGTGCCAGCAGCCAGACAGGGCTTAATGAAAAACTGTTTTTT | CASSQTGLNEKLFF | TRBD1 | TRBV7-9 | 14 | . | TRBJ1-4
TGTGCCAGCAGCGCGACAGGGACCTATGGCTACACCTTC | CASSATGTYGYTF | TRBD1 | TRBV9 | 13 | few | TRBJ1-2
TGTGCCAGCAGCTTACCTATGTACGACACTGAAGCTTTCTTT | CASSLPMYDTEAFF | . | TRBV7-9 | 14 | . | TRBJ1-1
TGTGCCAGCAGCCAAGATCGTACTAGCGGGGGCTTACCAGATACGCAGTATTTT | CASSQDRTSGGLPDTQYF | TRBD2 | TRBV3-1/TRBV3-2 | 18 | . | TRBJ2-3
TGCGCCAGCAGGGAGGATACCAGCTCCTACAATGAGCAGTTCTTC | CASREDTSSYNEQFF | . | TRBV5-1 | 15 | . | TRBJ2-1
TGTGCCAGCAGTTCGGGACTAGCGGGGGGGCTGGGAGATACGCAGTATTTT | CASSSGLAGGLGDTQYF | TRBD2 | TRBV5-5 | 17 | . | TRBJ2-3
TGTGCCAGCAGTGGGCCCCGGCTAGCGGCCTACAATGAGCAGTTCTTC | CASSGPRLAAYNEQFF | TRBD2 | TRBV2 | 16 | . | TRBJ2-1
TGTGCCAGCAGTCAGACGCTTGGGACAGGAACCTCCTATGGCTACACCTTC | CASSQTLGTGTSYGYTF | TRBD1 | TRBV7-9 | 17 | . | TRBJ1-2
TGTGCCAGCAGCCCGTCCCCAGTAACCCAGCCCCAGCATTTT | CASSPSPVTQPQHF | . | TRBV9 | 14 | . | TRBJ1-5
TGCGCCAGCAGCCCGGGACAGTCTTATAGCAATCAGCCCCAGCATTTT | CASSPGQSYSNQPQHF | TRBD1 | TRBV4-1 | 16 | . | TRBJ1-5
TGTGCCAGCAGCACCCCGTATCTCGGGGCAGATACGCAGTATTTT | CASSTPYLGADTQYF | . | TRBV9 | 15 | few | TRBJ2-3
TGTGCCACCAGCGGGACAGCCAACTATGGCTACACCTTC | CATSGTANYGYTF | TRBD1 | TRBV15 | 13 | . | TRBJ1-2
TGTGCCAGCTCACCAATTTCGGGCAGGGAGGGCACTGAAGCTTTCTTT | CASSPISGREGTEAFF | . | TRBV18 | 16 | . | TRBJ1-1
TGTGCCAGCAGCGCCGAGACAGGGGACATAAATCCCAATCAGCCCCAGCATTTT | CASSAETGDINPNQPQHF | . | TRBV21-1 | 18 | . | TRBJ1-5
TGTGCCAGCAGTACGACTAGCGGGGGGGGAATAGATACGCAGTATTTT | CASSTTSGGGIDTQYF | TRBD2 | TRBV28 | 16 | . | TRBJ2-3
TGTGCCAGCAGTGAGGGTCGAAATCAGCCCCAGCATTTT | CASSEGRNQPQHF | . | TRBV12-3/TRBV12-4 | 13 | few | TRBJ1-5
TGTGCCAGCACCCTCGGCTACAGGGGATATTCACCCCTCCACTTT | CASTLGYRGYSPLHF | TRBD1 | TRBV6-4 | 15 | . | TRBJ1-6
TGCGCCAGCAGCCAAGGTGAGGGGGCCTTGATCTCTGGAAACACCATATATTTT | CASSQGEGALISGNTIYF | TRBD1 | TRBV4-1 | 18 | once | TRBJ1-3
TGCAGCGTTGAGAGCGGAACCCGCACAGATACGCAGTATTTT | CSVESGTRTDTQYF | . | TRBV29-1 | 14 | once | TRBJ2-3
TGCGCCAGCAGCCCCAGGGAGGGAAATCAGCCCCAGCATTTT | CASSPREGNQPQHF | . | TRBV4-1 | 14 | . | TRBJ1-5
TGTGCAAGTGGGAAGGACAGGGGGTATAATTCACCCCTCCACTTT | CASGKDRGYNSPLHF | . | TRBV12-2 | 15 | many | TRBJ1-6
TGTGCCAGTAGTACCCGGGACAGCCAACCTTTTGGAACCCTCCACTTT | CASSTRDSQPFGTLHF | TRBD1 | TRBV19 | 16 | . | TRBJ1-6
TGTGCCACCAGTGAAACCAGAGGAGGCTACACCTTC | CATSETRGGYTF | . | TRBV24-1 | 12 | . | TRBJ1-2
TGCGCCAGCAGCTTTGGCGGGGGGACCACAGATACGCAGTATTTT | CASSFGGGTTDTQYF | TRBD2 | TRBV5-1 | 15 | . | TRBJ2-3
TGTGCCAGCAGTCCAGCCCAGGGGGGAAGCTCCTACAATGAGCAGTTCTTC | CASSPAQGGSSYNEQFF | . | TRBV28 | 17 | . | TRBJ2-1
TGTGCCAGCAGCCAAGTTTTTATTGGACGCGGGTATAATTCACCCCTCCACTTT | CASSQVFIGRGYNSPLHF | . | TRBV3-1/TRBV3-2 | 18 | . | TRBJ1-6
TGTGCCAGTAGTCAGGGACAGCATCAGCCCCAGCATTTT | CASSQGQHQPQHF | TRBD1 | TRBV19 | 13 | . | TRBJ1-5
TGCAGCGTTGACGACCGGACAGGGCGCGAGAACACCTTC | CSVDDRTGRENTF | TRBD1 | TRBV29-1 | 13 | . | TRBJ1-2
TGTGCCAGCAGCACCCACCCCCTCTCTAGCGGCTCCTACGAGCAGTACTTC | CASSTHPLSSGSYEQYF | TRBD2 | TRBV7-8 | 17 | . | TRBJ2-7
TGTGCCAGCAGTTTAGAGCGGGGGGGCATTGGGACCCAGTACTTC | CASSLERGGIGTQYF | TRBD2 | TRBV28 | 15 | . | TRBJ2-5
TGTGCCAGCAGCAAAGAGAAGTGGGCCCACTACAATGAGCAGTTCTTC | CASSKEKWAHYNEQFF | . | TRBV21-1 | 16 | . | TRBJ2-1
TGTGCCAGCAGCCAAGATTGGGGGGGACGAAATTCACCCCTCCACTTT | CASSQDWGGRNSPLHF | . | TRBV3-1/TRBV3-2 | 16 | . | TRBJ1-6
TGTGCCAGCAGTTACTCGGGGAGAAATGGCTACACCTTC | CASSYSGRNGYTF | . | TRBV6-5 | 13 | many | TRBJ1-2